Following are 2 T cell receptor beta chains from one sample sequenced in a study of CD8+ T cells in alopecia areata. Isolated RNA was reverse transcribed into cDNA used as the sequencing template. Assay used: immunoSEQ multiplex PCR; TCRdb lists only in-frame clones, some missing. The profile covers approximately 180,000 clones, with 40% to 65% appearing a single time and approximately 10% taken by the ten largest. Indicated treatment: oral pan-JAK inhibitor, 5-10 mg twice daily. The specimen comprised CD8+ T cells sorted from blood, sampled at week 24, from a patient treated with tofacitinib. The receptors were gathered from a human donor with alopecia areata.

In DNA form, the CDR3 reads TGTGCCAGCAGCGAATCGGGCTACGAGCAGTACTTC. Translation gives CASSESGYEQYF. This sequence joins TRBV6-5 and TRBJ2-7; D is undetermined. Germline CDR1 MNHEY, CDR2 SVGAGI. The V and J ends lost 6 bases and 3 bases respectively, with 9 bases between them. This CDR3 is built from 12 residues.

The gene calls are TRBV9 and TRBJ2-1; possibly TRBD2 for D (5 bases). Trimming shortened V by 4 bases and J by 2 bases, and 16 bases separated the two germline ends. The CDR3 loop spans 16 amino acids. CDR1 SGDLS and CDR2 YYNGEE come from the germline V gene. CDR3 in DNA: TGTGCCAGCAGCCCTCCGAGCGGTACAGCCTACAATGAGCAGTTCTTC. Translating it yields CASSPPSGTAYNEQFF.